This T cell receptor beta chain was documented in a study of blood T cell repertoires in COVID-19. Study-level information: The study drew acute and convalescent COVID-19 samples from the United States, Italy and Spain.

The germline V gene has CDR1 GTSNPN and CDR2 SVGIG (reference sequence). V shed 0 bases and J shed 6 bases, with 15 bases lying between them. This CDR3 spans 15 amino acids. Original data processing: Scientists estimated how many nucleated cells there were by amplifying reference gene primers. Measured with immunoSEQ multiplex PCR; TCRdb has only the in-frame clones, and not every one. V, J and clone size were drawn from that table, and D and trimming were deduced from the DNA. The sample includes around 87,000 clones, under 90% of them seen just once. The sequencing input was peripheral blood. The chain links TRBV30 to TRBJ1-5; perhaps TRBD1 as D (6 bases). This receptor was taken from a human donor with active COVID-19. The donor label of this sample is uncertain. The chain's CDR3 is CAWSVQGSLFQPQHF. CDR3 DNA sequence: TGTGCCTGGAGTGTACAGGGAAGTCTTTTTCAGCCCCAGCATTTT.